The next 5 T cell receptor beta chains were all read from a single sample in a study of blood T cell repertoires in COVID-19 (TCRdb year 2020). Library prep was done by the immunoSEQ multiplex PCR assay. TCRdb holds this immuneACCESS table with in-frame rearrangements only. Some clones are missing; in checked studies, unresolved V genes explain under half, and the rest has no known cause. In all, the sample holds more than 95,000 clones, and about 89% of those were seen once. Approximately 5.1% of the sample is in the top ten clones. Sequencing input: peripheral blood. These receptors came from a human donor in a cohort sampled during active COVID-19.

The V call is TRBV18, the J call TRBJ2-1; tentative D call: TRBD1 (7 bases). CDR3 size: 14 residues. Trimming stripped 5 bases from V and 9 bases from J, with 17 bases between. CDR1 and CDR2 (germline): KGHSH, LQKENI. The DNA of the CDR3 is TGTGCCAGCTCATCATCCCAGGGGGGAGGTGAGCAGTTCTTC. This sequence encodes CASSSSQGGGEQFF.

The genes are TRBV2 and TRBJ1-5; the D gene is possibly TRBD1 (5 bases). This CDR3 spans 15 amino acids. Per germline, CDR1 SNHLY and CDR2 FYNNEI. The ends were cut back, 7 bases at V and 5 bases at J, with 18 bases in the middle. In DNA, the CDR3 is TGTGCCAGCATTGGTGGCAAGGGGATGGATCAGCCCCAGCATTTT. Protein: CASIGGKGMDQPQHF.

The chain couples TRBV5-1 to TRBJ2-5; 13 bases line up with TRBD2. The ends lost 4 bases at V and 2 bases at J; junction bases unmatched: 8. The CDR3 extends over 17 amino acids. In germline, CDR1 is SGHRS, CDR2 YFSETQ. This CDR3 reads CASSPGLAGARQETQYF. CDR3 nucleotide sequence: TGCGCCAGCAGCCCCGGACTAGCGGGAGCGCGGCAAGAGACCCAGTACTTC.

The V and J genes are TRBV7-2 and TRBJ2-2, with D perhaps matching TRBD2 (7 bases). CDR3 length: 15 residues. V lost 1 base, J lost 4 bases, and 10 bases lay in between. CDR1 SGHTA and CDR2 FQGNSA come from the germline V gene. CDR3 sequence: CASSLDAGATGELFF. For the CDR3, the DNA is TGTGCCAGCAGCTTAGATGCGGGGGCCACCGGGGAGCTGTTTTTT.

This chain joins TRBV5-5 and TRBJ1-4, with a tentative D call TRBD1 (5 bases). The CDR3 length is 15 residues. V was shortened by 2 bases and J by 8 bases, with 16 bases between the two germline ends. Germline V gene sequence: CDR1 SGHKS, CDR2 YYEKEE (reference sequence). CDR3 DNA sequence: TGTGCCAGCAGCTTTGTGGCCTCCGGGGGGGAAAAACTGTTTTTT. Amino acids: CASSFVASGGEKLFF.